These T cell receptor beta chains were read from a single sample in a study of blood T cell repertoires in COVID-19. Here immunoSEQ multiplex PCR was the method, and the copy in TCRdb shows in-frame clones only, minus some. The data show about 130,000 clones, with about 76% seen just once and over 15% held by the top ten. What was sequenced was peripheral blood. Receptors originate from a man at least 80 years old with acute or convalescent COVID-19. Each CDR3 is given with its conserved first and last residue. Each record gives: clone size, D gene, V gene, J gene, CDR3 protein, CDR3 DNA. A D gene is named only where the DNA matches it firmly. Size is omitted from some rows. Given values are once, few, many or a class for expanded clones.

abundance: -; d_gene: TRBD2; v_gene: TRBV3-1/TRBV3-2; j_gene: TRBJ2-7; CDR3aa: CASSPFSGVEFYEQYF; CDR3nt: TGTGCCAGCAGCCCATTTAGCGGGGTAGAATTCTACGAGCAGTACTTC
abundance: -; d_gene: -; v_gene: TRBV6-5; j_gene: TRBJ1-1; CDR3aa: CASSYSEGFTEAFF; CDR3nt: TGTGCCAGCAGTTACTCGGAGGGTTTCACTGAAGCTTTCTTT
abundance: -; d_gene: -; v_gene: TRBV3-1/TRBV3-2; j_gene: TRBJ2-2; CDR3aa: CASSQLGGELFF; CDR3nt: TGTGCCAGCAGCCAACTCGGCGGGGAGCTGTTTTTT
abundance: -; d_gene: -; v_gene: TRBV7-2; j_gene: TRBJ2-1; CDR3aa: CASSLGLGAYNEQFF; CDR3nt: TGTGCCAGCAGCTTGGGCCTCGGCGCCTACAATGAGCAGTTCTTC
abundance: -; d_gene: TRBD1; v_gene: TRBV18; j_gene: TRBJ2-7; CDR3aa: CASSQTTGIEQYF; CDR3nt: TGTGCCAGCTCACAAACGACAGGGATCGAGCAGTACTTC
abundance: -; d_gene: -; v_gene: TRBV30; j_gene: TRBJ2-2; CDR3aa: CAWRANRVTGELFF; CDR3nt: TGTGCCTGGAGAGCTAACAGGGTAACCGGGGAGCTGTTTTTT
abundance: -; d_gene: -; v_gene: TRBV7-2; j_gene: TRBJ1-1; CDR3aa: CASSKLQGNTEAFF; CDR3nt: TGTGCCAGCAGCAAACTACAGGGGAACACTGAAGCTTTCTTT
abundance: -; d_gene: -; v_gene: TRBV4-2; j_gene: TRBJ2-3; CDR3aa: CASSQAPADTQYF; CDR3nt: TGTGCCAGCAGCCAGGCCCCCGCAGATACGCAGTATTTT
abundance: few; d_gene: TRBD2; v_gene: TRBV11-2; j_gene: TRBJ2-3; CDR3aa: CASGLRGGPTDTQYF; CDR3nt: TGTGCCAGCGGTCTTCGGGGGGGGCCTACAGATACGCAGTATTTT
abundance: -; d_gene: TRBD1; v_gene: TRBV5-5; j_gene: TRBJ1-5; CDR3aa: CASSLAGQDFYQPQHF; CDR3nt: TGTGCCAGCAGCTTGGCGGGACAGGATTTCTATCAGCCCCAGCATTTT
abundance: -; d_gene: TRBD2; v_gene: TRBV7-8; j_gene: TRBJ2-5; CDR3aa: CASSLQGLAVETQYF; CDR3nt: TGTGCCAGCAGCTTACAGGGACTAGCGGTAGAGACCCAGTACTTC
abundance: -; d_gene: TRBD1; v_gene: TRBV19; j_gene: TRBJ1-4; CDR3aa: CASSQQGASEKLFF; CDR3nt: TGTGCCAGTAGTCAACAGGGGGCTAGTGAAAAACTGTTTTTT
abundance: few; d_gene: -; v_gene: TRBV21-1; j_gene: TRBJ1-2; CDR3aa: CASREASRGAGYTF; CDR3nt: TGTGCCAGCAGAGAAGCCTCCAGGGGTGCCGGCTACACCTTC
abundance: few; d_gene: -; v_gene: TRBV24-1; j_gene: TRBJ2-2; CDR3aa: CATEGRPNTGELFF; CDR3nt: TGTGCCACCGAGGGAAGGCCAAACACCGGGGAGCTGTTTTTT
abundance: -; d_gene: -; v_gene: TRBV7-9; j_gene: TRBJ2-3; CDR3aa: CASSLGSGNTDTQYF; CDR3nt: TGTGCCAGCAGCTTGGGAAGCGGTAACACAGATACGCAGTATTTT
abundance: once; d_gene: TRBD2; v_gene: TRBV11-3; j_gene: TRBJ2-7; CDR3aa: CASSLGSGGEQYF; CDR3nt: TGTGCCAGCAGCTTAGGATCGGGAGGCGAGCAGTACTTC
abundance: -; d_gene: -; v_gene: TRBV18; j_gene: TRBJ1-1; CDR3aa: CASSRGENTEAFF; CDR3nt: TGTGCCAGCTCACGGGGGGAGAACACTGAAGCTTTCTTT
abundance: -; d_gene: TRBD1; v_gene: TRBV19; j_gene: TRBJ2-7; CDR3aa: CLLGDRDYEQYF; CDR3nt: TGTCTACTGGGGGACAGAGATTACGAGCAGTACTTC